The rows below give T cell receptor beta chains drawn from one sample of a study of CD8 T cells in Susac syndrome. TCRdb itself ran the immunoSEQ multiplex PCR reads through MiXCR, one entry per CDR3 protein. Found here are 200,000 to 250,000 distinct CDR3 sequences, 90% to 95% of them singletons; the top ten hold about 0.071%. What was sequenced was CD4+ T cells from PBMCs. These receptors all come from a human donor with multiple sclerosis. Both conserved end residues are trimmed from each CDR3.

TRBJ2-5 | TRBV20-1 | SARGPTSGVETQY
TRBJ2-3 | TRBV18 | ASSPKDTQY
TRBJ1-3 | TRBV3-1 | ASSPLFGARGNTIY
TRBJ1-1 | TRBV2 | ASSEGVGPMAF
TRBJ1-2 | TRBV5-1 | ATSLGIDNYGYT
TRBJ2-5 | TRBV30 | AWSVSPETQY
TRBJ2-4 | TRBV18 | ASSLTNLAGASKNIQY
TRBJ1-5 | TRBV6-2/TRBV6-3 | ASSLIREGPQH
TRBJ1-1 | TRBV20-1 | SASDTAIGSNTEAF
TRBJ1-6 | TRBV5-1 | ASGSGQGASYSPLH
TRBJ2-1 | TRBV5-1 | ASSPRTGGYYNEQF
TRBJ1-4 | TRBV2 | ASKAGAEKLF
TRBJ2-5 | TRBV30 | AWSVNGRGETQY
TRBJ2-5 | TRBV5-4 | ASSLALAGSRYQETQY
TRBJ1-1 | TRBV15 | ATSREGQRGGTEAF
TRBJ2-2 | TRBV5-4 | ASSLEPGSNTGELF
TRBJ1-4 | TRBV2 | ASSELRSNEKLF
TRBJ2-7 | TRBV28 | ASSSPGERSSYEQY
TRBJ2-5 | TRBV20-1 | SARDLAGGYETQY
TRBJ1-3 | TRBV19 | ASSQRDSNSGNTIY
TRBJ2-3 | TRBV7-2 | ASSPGLAAISTDTQY
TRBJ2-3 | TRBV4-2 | ASSLSPGQGTDTQY
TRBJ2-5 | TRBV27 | ASSFTSGGHGTQY
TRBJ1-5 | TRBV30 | AWRDAHSNQPQH
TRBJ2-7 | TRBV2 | ASSEPPLHGTSGRSYEQY
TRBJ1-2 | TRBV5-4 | ASSLGDTGKARYGYT